The T cell receptor (beta chain) under discussion was sequenced for a study of tumor-infiltrating lymphocytes in primary liver carcinoma. Turning to the study itself: Stage T1-T3 N0M0 tumors measured 4.2 to 10 cm at most.

Germline CDR1 is SGHNT and CDR2 is YYREEE (reference sequence). Trimming removed 3 bases from V and 4 bases from J; junction bases left unmatched: 4. The CDR3 is 15 residues long. Study results and limitations: Tumor-adjacent and tumor-blood pairs overlapped less than tumor region pairs did.

A primer in the constant region served to generate TCR beta cDNA from 450 to 600 ng of total RNA. Each TCR beta library was derived from three nested multiplex PCR rounds that employed slightly modified ARM-PCR. Amplification in the first two PCR rounds was performed using TRBV1-TRBV30 forward primers and a C-beta reverse primer for approximately 10 cycles each. MiXCR, run by TCRdb on the multiplex PCR reads, gives a single entry per CDR3 protein. The sample lists 20,000 to 25,000 distinct CDR3 sequences; approximately 70% were seen once. As for this clonotype: What it recognizes is unknown. With a much larger clone just one base away, this may be a read error. Since the CDR3 does not end with the conserved phenylalanine or tryptophan, this likely comes from a read error.

Unsorted bulk tissue, roughly 20-33 mg of it, served as the source for co-extraction of RNA and DNA. The chain combines TRBV5-4 with TRBJ2-7, with 13 nucleotides matching TRBD2. The TCR originated in a man aged 40-55 years with primary liver carcinoma and hepatitis B virus infection. The sample was liver tumor tissue from sampling region 1. The subset denotes: tumor region T1, superior pole. CDR3 residues: CASSSPGLAGYEQYS. CDR3 sequence (DNA): TGTGCCAGCAGCTCGCCGGGACTAGCGGGGTACGAGCAGTACTCC.